Listed below are T cell receptor beta chains from one sample, sequenced in a study of blood T cell repertoires in COVID-19. TCRdb's table, derived via immunoSEQ multiplex PCR, lists solely in-frame clones and lacks some. The table includes 150,000 to 200,000 clones, approximately 90% detected once. Sequenced material: peripheral blood. The receptors come from a man aged 45-60 years with acute or convalescent COVID-19. Each CDR3 is given with its conserved first and last residue. A D gene is named only where the DNA matches it firmly. Some rows have no size entry. The others give once, few or many, or a class for an expanded clone.

>.|.|TRBV3-1/TRBV3-2|TRBJ2-5
CASSHLGPETQYF
TGTGCCAGCAGCCACCTGGGGCCGGAGACCCAGTACTTC
>.|TRBD1|TRBV7-9|TRBJ1-4
CASSLASGTGSANEKLFF
TGTGCCAGCAGCTTAGCGAGCGGGACAGGGTCGGCTAATGAAAAACTGTTTTTT
>.|TRBD2|TRBV28|TRBJ2-1
CASSLAGREFF
TGTGCCAGCAGTTTGGCGGGGAGGGAGTTCTTC
>once|.|TRBV28|TRBJ2-5
CASSPLNRNRQYF
TGTGCCAGCAGTCCCCTAAACCGGAACAGGCAGTACTTC
>.|.|TRBV6-2/TRBV6-3|TRBJ2-1
CASSPRGGDNEQFF
TGTGCCAGCAGTCCACGGGGCGGGGACAATGAGCAGTTCTTC
>.|.|TRBV24-1|TRBJ2-4
CATSSTENIQYF
TGTGCCACCAGTTCCACAGAAAACATTCAGTACTTC
>.|TRBD1|TRBV5-5|TRBJ1-2
CASSLGGEGYGYTF
TGTGCCAGCAGCCTAGGGGGCGAAGGCTATGGCTACACCTTC
>.|TRBD2|TRBV5-4|TRBJ2-7
CASSLLAREGRYEQYF
TGTGCCAGCAGCTTATTAGCGCGGGAGGGGAGGTACGAGCAGTACTTC
>.|TRBD2|TRBV27|TRBJ2-1
CASRIAGGLDEQFF
TGTGCCAGCAGGATAGCGGGGGGCCTCGATGAGCAGTTCTTC
>once|TRBD2|TRBV18|TRBJ2-3
CASSLRAGSGAASSTDTQYF
TGTGCCAGCTCCCTCCGAGCAGGGAGCGGGGCCGCATCTAGCACAGATACGCAGTATTTT
>.|.|TRBV28|TRBJ2-2
CASITPAENTGELFF
TGTGCCAGCATTACCCCGGCGGAGAACACCGGGGAGCTGTTTTTT
>.|.|TRBV21-1|TRBJ2-3
CASSKGRTSGSITDTQYF
TGTGCCAGCAGCAAAGGGCGGACTAGCGGGAGTATCACAGATACGCAGTATTTT
>.|.|TRBV2|TRBJ1-6
CASSPLGEALSNSPLHF
TGTGCCAGCAGTCCGTTGGGTGAGGCTCTATCAAATTCACCCCTCCACTTT
>.|TRBD2|TRBV10-3|TRBJ2-1
CATAGTSFNEQFF
TGTGCCACAGCCGGGACTAGCTTCAATGAGCAGTTCTTC
>.|TRBD1|TRBV2|TRBJ1-1
CASGSRGQSEAFF
TGTGCCAGCGGGTCCAGGGGGCAGAGTGAAGCTTTCTTT
>.|TRBD1|TRBV28|TRBJ2-5
CASSFAHGQGEETQYF
TGTGCCAGCAGTTTTGCCCATGGACAGGGGGAAGAGACCCAGTACTTC
>.|TRBD2|TRBV5-1|TRBJ2-5
CASSLAGAETQYF
TGCGCCAGCAGCCTAGCGGGAGCTGAGACCCAGTACTTC
>few|.|TRBV15|TRBJ2-7
CATSRGSLRRGLHYEQYF
TGTGCCACCAGCAGAGGGAGCCTAAGGAGGGGTCTACACTACGAGCAGTACTTC
>.|.|TRBV27|TRBJ2-7
CASSLTGASGEQYF
TGTGCCAGCAGTTTAACGGGAGCCTCCGGCGAGCAGTACTTC
>.|TRBD1|TRBV19|TRBJ1-5
CASSIRGLQPQHF
TGTGCCAGTAGTATCAGGGGGCTCCAGCCCCAGCATTTT
>once|TRBD2|TRBV27|TRBJ2-7
CASSIFSGSSPYEQYF
TGTGCCAGCAGTATATTTAGCGGGAGCAGTCCCTACGAGCAGTACTTC
>.|TRBD2|TRBV7-2|TRBJ2-3
CASSFRTSGGPRDTQYF
TGTGCCAGCAGCTTCAGGACTAGCGGGGGGCCTAGAGATACGCAGTATTTT
>.|.|TRBV5-1|TRBJ2-5
CASSFLLEGDQETQYF
TGCGCCAGCAGTTTCCTTCTGGAGGGAGACCAAGAGACCCAGTACTTC
>.|.|TRBV4-1|TRBJ2-5
CASSQAIRGTPSGETQYF
TGCGCCAGCAGCCAAGCAATCCGGGGGACGCCCTCGGGGGAGACCCAGTACTTC
>.|.|TRBV19|TRBJ1-5
CASSIAARSPQPQHF
TGTGCCAGTAGTATTGCTGCCAGATCCCCTCAGCCCCAGCATTTT
>.|TRBD2|TRBV5-6|TRBJ2-3
CASRLAGASGDTQYF
TGTGCCAGCAGGCTAGCGGGAGCGTCTGGAGATACGCAGTATTTT
>.|.|TRBV7-2|TRBJ2-7
CASSLGLGQTYEQYF
TGTGCCAGCAGCTTAGGACTCGGACAGACCTACGAGCAGTACTTC
>.|.|TRBV2|TRBJ1-2
CASSESDYGYTF
TGTGCCAGCAGTGAATCGGACTATGGCTACACCTTC
>.|TRBD2|TRBV3-1/TRBV3-2|TRBJ2-2
CASSQAGGGTGELFF
TGTGCCAGCAGCCAAGCGGGAGGAGGCACCGGGGAGCTGTTTTTT
>.|.|TRBV7-9|TRBJ2-2
CASRVTGDTGELFF
TGTGCCAGCAGGGTCACCGGTGACACCGGGGAGCTGTTTTTT